The 11 T cell receptor beta chains below were found in one sample sequenced in a study of PD-1 blockade in classical Hodgkin lymphoma (dated by TCRdb to about 2020). Per the publication, the time point label means: cycle 4 day 1 (C4D1), after six to seven weeks of nivolumab. Relapse after autologous stem cell transplantation had occurred in all trial patients, and cohorts A, B and C were distinguished by prior brentuximab vedotin exposure. The library was prepared using the immunoSEQ multiplex PCR assay. Entries here come from immuneACCESS through TCRdb and include only in-frame sequences with V and J called. Some clones fail to appear in such tables; in the studies checked, an unresolved V gene covers under half of the shortfall, and the cause of the remainder is unknown. Recorded for this sample are more than 90,000 clones; around 80% of them occurred a single time. The top ten clonotypes cover approximately 9% of the sample.

Sequenced here: peripheral blood mononuclear cells (PBMCs), sampled before the fourth cycle of nivolumab. These receptors were obtained from a human donor with classical Hodgkin lymphoma.

J is TRBJ1-5 and V is TRBV7-9, with D possibly TRBD1 on 6 matching bases. V lost 5 bases and J 8 bases, leaving 16 bases between the germline ends. Germline CDR1 and CDR2: SEHNR and FQNEAQ (reference sequence). The CDR3 is made up of 14 amino acids. In nucleotides, the CDR3 is TGTGCCAGCAGCCCTGAGGGGGGAGAGAAGCCCCAGCATTTT. Residues: CASSPEGGEKPQHF.

This clone was seen a handful of times. The chain has TRBV7-9 and TRBJ2-6; 10 bases are shared with TRBD1. CDR3 length: 17 residues. The V and J ends lost 7 bases and 0 bases, in that order; junction bases with no gene match: 6. The V gene's germline CDR1 is SEHNR and CDR2 FQNEAQ (reference sequence). CDR3 bases: TGTGCCAGCAACCGGGACAGGGGTTTCTCTGGGGCCAACGTCCTGACTTTC. Amino acids: CASNRDRGFSGANVLTF.

This clone appeared a single time. This sequence joins TRBV5-4 and TRBJ1-2, with 7 bases matching TRBD1. The V gene end was trimmed by 4 bases and the J gene end by 1 base; junction bases not matched to a gene: 13. The CDR3 contains 17 residues. Germline assignment: CDR1 SGHNT and CDR2 YYREEE (reference sequence). In DNA form, the CDR3 reads TGTGCCAGCAGCCGGCCGGGACAGAATTCCCGTAACTATGGCTACACCTTC. Its translation is CASSRPGQNSRNYGYTF.

The J gene is TRBJ1-4, the V gene TRBV5-1, with D unresolved. The CDR3 sequence is 15 residues long. V lost 4 bases to trimming and J lost 0 bases, with 10 bases between them. From germline, CDR1 is SGHRS and CDR2 YFSETQ. CDR3 DNA sequence: TGCGCCAGCAGCGTAAAGGGTGCAACTAATGAAAAACTGTTTTTT. It encodes CASSVKGATNEKLFF.

The CDR3 sequence is CASSLRLAGVNEQFF. The CDR3 DNA sequence: TGTGCCAGCAGTTTAAGACTAGCGGGAGTCAATGAGCAGTTCTTC. The genes are TRBV27 and TRBJ2-1, with 12 nucleotides matching TRBD2. There are 15 residues in the CDR3. The V gene end was trimmed by 2 bases and the J gene end by 6 bases; junction bases not matched to a gene: 2. In germline, CDR1 is MNHEY, CDR2 SMNVEV (reference sequence).

V is TRBV5-1 and J is TRBJ1-2; no reliable D call. Per germline, CDR1 SGHRS and CDR2 YFSETQ. V lost 0 bases and J lost 5, with 17 bases in between. The CDR3 contains 16 residues. The CDR3 loop is CASSLDVSSGPYGYTF. CDR3 sequence (DNA): TGCGCCAGCAGCTTGGATGTCAGCTCGGGCCCATATGGCTACACCTTC.

Remarks on this clone: A junction end diverges from the germline sequence, so it may reflect a read error. The V and J genes are TRBV10-3 and TRBJ1-5; D is uncertain. The CDR3 runs 15 residues. Germline lookup yields CDR1 ENHRY and CDR2 SYGVKD. The CDR3 spells CASSPHFYSNQPQHF. CDR3 in DNA: TGTGCCAGCAGTCCACACTTTTATAGCAATCAGCCCCAGCATTTT.

In its sample, this clone was seen a few times. DNA for the CDR3: TGTGCCAGTATAGCTGGCCTAAACACCGGGGAGCTGTTTTTT. Its translation is CASIAGLNTGELFF. The J gene is TRBJ2-2, the V gene TRBV19, with D unresolved. The CDR3 sequence is 14 residues long. V was cut by 7 bases and J by 2 bases, with 11 bases left in between. Per germline, CDR1 LNHDA and CDR2 SQIVND (reference sequence).

The table lists this clone with a few counts. The chain employs TRBV5-1 and TRBJ2-7, with D tentatively TRBD1 (7 bases). The CDR3 loop spans 16 amino acids. Germline-derived CDR1 and CDR2 are SGHRS and YFSETQ. Trimming stripped 0 bases from V and 3 bases from J, with 16 bases between. DNA of the CDR3: TGCGCCAGCAGCTTGGGCGGGGTGGGACAGCTCTACGAGCAGTACTTC. This encodes CASSLGGVGQLYEQYF.

This clone was seen more than once but under ten times. Other nucleotide sequences in the sample specify the same CDR3. The chain uses TRBV7-9 and TRBJ2-7; unclear D gene. The CDR3 runs to 11 residues. Germline V gene data show CDR1 as SEHNR and CDR2 as FQNEAQ (reference sequence). V was cut by 3 bases and J by 3 bases, with 3 bases left in between. Here the CDR3 reads CASSFDYEQYF. The DNA of the CDR3 is TGTGCCAGCAGCTTCGACTACGAGCAGTACTTC.

This clone is a singleton in its sample. The genes are TRBV7-2 and TRBJ1-1, with 8 positions matching TRBD1. Unmatched junction bases numbered 5, after V lost 1 base and J lost 4 bases. This CDR3 comprises 15 residues. CDR1 SGHTA and CDR2 FQGNSA come from the germline V gene. The CDR3 sequence is CASSLVSTGGTEAFF. For the CDR3, the DNA is TGTGCCAGCAGCTTAGTGTCCACAGGGGGCACTGAAGCTTTCTTT.